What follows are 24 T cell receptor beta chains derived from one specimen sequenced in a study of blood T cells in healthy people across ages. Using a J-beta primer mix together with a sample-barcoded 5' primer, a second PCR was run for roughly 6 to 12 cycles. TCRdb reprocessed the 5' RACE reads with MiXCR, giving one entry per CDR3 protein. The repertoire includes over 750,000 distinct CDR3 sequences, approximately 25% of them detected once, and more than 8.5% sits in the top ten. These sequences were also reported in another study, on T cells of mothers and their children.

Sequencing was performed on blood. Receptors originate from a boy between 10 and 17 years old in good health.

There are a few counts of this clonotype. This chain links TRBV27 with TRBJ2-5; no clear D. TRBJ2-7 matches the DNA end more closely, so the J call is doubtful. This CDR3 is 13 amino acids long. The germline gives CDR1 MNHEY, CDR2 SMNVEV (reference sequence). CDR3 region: CASSLQAKYEQYF. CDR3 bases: TGTGCCAGCAGTTTACAGGCCAAGTACGAGCAGTACTTC.

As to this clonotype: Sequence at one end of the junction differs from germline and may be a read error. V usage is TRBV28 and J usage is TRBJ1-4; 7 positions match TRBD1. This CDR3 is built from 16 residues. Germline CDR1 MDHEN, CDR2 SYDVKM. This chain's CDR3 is CASSLDREGTNGKLFF. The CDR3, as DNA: TGTGCCAGCAGTTTAGACAGGGAAGGAACTAATGGAAAACTGTTTTTT.

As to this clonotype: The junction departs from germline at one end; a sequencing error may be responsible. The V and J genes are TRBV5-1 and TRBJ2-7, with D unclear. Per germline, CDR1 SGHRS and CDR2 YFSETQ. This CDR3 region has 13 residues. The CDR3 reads CASRASPRYKQYF. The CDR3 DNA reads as TGCGCCAGCAGGGCGAGCCCTCGCTACAAGCAGTACTTC.

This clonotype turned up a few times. CDR3 bases: TGTGCCAGTAGTATGGGACAGGGGGTTTCAGGGGCCAACGTCCTGACTTTC. Amino acids: CASSMGQGVSGANVLTF. The genes are TRBV19 and TRBJ2-6; 11 nucleotides match TRBD1. Germline trimming cut 3 bases from V and 4 bases from J; bases unmatched to any gene: 5. This CDR3 region has 17 residues. Germline-derived CDR1 and CDR2 are LNHDA and SQIVND (reference sequence).

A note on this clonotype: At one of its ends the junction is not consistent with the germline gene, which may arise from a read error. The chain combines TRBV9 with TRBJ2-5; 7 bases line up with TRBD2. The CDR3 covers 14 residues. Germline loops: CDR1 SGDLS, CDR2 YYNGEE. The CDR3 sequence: CASSVGWGGNEQSF. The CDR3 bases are TGTGCCAGCAGCGTAGGTTGGGGGGGAAATGAGCAGTCCTTC.

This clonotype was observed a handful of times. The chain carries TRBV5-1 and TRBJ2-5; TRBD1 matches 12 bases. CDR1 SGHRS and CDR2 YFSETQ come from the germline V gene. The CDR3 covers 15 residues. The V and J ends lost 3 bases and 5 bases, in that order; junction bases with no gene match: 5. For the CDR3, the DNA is TGCGCCAGCAGCTACCGGGACAGGGGGCTCGAGACCCAGTACTTC. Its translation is CASSYRDRGLETQYF.

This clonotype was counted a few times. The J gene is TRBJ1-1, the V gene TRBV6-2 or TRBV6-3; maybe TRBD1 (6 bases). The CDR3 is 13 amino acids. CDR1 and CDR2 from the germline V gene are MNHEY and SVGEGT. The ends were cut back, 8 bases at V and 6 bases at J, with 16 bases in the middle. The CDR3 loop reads CASANREFPEAFF. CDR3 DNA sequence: TGTGCCAGCGCCAACAGGGAGTTCCCTGAAGCTTTCTTT.

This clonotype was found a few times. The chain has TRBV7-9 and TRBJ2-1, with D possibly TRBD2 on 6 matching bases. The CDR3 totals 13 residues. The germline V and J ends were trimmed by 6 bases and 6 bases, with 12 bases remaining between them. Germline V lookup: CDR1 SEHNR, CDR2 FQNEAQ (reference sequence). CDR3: CASRGGGSNEQFF. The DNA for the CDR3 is TGTGCCAGCAGGGGTGGAGGGTCCAATGAGCAGTTCTTC.

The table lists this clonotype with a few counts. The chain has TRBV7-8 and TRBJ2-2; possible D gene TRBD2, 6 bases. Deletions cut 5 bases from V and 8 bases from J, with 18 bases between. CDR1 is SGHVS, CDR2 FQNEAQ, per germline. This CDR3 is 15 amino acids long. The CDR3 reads CASSLGRPQAGELFF. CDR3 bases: TGTGCCAGCAGCCTGGGGAGGCCACAAGCAGGGGAGCTGTTTTTT.

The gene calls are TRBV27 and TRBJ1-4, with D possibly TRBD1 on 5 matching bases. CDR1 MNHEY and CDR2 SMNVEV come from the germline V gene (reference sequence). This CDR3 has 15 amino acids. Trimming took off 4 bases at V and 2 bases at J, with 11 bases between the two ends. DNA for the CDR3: TGTGCCAGCAGTTCGGGGCGTCCTACTAATGAAAAACTGTTTTTT. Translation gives CASSSGRPTNEKLFF.

For the CDR3, the DNA is TGCAGTGCTAGAGATCTTCTCGCGTATAGCGGGGGAACCTACAATGAGCAGTTCTTC. Translation gives CSARDLLAYSGGTYNEQFF. This chain links TRBV20-1 with TRBJ2-1; 9 nucleotides line up with TRBD2. CDR3 length equals 19 residues. Germline V gives CDR1 DFQATT, CDR2 SNEGSKA (reference sequence). With V trimmed by 0 bases and J by 2 bases, 14 bases remained unmatched.

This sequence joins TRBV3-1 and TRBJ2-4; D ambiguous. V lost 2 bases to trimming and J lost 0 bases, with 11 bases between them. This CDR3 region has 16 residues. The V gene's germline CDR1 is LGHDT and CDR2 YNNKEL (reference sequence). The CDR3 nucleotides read TGTGCCAGCAGCCAAAGAGACACCTTAGCCAAAAACATTCAGTACTTC. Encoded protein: CASSQRDTLAKNIQYF.

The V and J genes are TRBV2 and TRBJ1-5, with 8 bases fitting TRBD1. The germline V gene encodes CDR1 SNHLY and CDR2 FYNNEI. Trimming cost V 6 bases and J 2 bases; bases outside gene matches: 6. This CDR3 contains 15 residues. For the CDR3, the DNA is TGTGCCAGCAGCATGACAGGGGATGGCAATCAGCCCCAGCATTTT. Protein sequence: CASSMTGDGNQPQHF.

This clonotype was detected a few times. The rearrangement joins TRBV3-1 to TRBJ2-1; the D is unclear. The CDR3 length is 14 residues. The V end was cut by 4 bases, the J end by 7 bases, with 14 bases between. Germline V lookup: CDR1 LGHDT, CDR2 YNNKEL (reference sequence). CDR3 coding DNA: TGTGCCAGCAGCCCGAGCCCAAATCTAAATGAGCAGTTCTTC. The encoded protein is CASSPSPNLNEQFF.

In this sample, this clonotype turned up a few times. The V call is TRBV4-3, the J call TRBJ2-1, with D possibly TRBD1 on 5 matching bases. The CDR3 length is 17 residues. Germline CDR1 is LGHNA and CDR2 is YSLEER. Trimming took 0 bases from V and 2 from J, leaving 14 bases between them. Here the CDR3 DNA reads TGCGCCAGCAGCCAAGATCAGCCAGGGTTAACCTACAATGAGCAGTTCTTC. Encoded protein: CASSQDQPGLTYNEQFF.

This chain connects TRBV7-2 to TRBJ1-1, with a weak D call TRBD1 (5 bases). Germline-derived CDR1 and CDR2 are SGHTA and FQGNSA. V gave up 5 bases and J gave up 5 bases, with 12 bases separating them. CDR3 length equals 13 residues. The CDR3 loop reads CASSRGLGTEAFF. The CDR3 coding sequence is TGTGCCAGCAGCCGGGGGTTAGGGACTGAAGCTTTCTTT.

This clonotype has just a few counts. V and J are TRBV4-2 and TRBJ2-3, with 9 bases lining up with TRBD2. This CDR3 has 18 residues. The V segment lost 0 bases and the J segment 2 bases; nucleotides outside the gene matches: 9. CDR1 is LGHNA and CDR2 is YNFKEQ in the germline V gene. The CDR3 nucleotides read TGTGCCAGCAGCCAAGATCGAATGAGCGGGGGGCCCACAGATACGCAGTATTTT. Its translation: CASSQDRMSGGPTDTQYF.

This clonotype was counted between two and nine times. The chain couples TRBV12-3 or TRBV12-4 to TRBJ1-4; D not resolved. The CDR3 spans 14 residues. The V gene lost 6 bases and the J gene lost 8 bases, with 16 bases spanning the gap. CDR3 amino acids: CASRGKMKEEKLFF. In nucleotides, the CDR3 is TGTGCCAGCAGAGGGAAAATGAAGGAGGAAAAACTGTTTTTT.

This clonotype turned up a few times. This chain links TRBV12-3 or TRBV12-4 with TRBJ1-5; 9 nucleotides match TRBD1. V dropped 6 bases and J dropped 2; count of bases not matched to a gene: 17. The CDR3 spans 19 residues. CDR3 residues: CASSPKWDRVLVGNQPQHF. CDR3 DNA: TGTGCCAGCAGCCCAAAGTGGGACAGGGTCCTCGTCGGCAATCAGCCCCAGCATTTT.

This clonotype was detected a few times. The CDR3, as DNA: TGTGCCACCAGTGAACCCGGGACCCTGACCTTCCCCTACGAGCAGTACTTC. Amino acid sequence: CATSEPGTLTFPYEQYF. The chain recombines TRBV24-1 with TRBJ2-5, with D perhaps TRBD1 or TRBD2 (5 bases each). The assigned J gene may be wrong: the sequence end matches TRBJ2-7 better. The CDR3 sequence is 17 residues long. Germline values: CDR1 KGHDR, CDR2 SFDVKD.

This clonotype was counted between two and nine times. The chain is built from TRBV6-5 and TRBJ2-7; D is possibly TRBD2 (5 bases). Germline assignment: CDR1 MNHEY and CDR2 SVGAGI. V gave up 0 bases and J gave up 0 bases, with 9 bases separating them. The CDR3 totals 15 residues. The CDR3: CASSYSSGISYEQYF. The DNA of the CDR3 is TGTGCCAGCAGTTACTCGAGCGGAATCTCCTACGAGCAGTACTTC.

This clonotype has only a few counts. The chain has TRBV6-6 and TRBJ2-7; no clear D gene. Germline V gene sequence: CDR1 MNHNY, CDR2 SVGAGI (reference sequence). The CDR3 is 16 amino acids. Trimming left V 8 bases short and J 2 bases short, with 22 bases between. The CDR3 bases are TGTGCCAGCGGCATAACCAAAGTGGGGAAGACCTACGAGCAGTACTTC. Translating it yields CASGITKVGKTYEQYF.

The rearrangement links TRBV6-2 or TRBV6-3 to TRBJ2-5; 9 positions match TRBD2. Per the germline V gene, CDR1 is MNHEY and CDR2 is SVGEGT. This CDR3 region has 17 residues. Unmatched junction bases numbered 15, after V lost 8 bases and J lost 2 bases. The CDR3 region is CASYPSFERGVQETQYF. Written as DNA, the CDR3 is TGTGCCAGCTACCCGAGTTTTGAGCGGGGGGTACAAGAGACCCAGTACTTC.

The CDR3 here is CASNPGRILAKNIQYF. The CDR3 DNA reads TGTGCCAGCAACCCCGGACGTATCCTAGCCAAAAACATTCAGTACTTC. The rearrangement uses TRBV6-2 or TRBV6-3 and TRBJ2-4; D not resolved. The CDR3 sequence is 16 residues long. Trimming pared 7 bases from V and 0 bases from J, leaving 16 bases between. Germline V gene lookup returns CDR1 MNHEY and CDR2 SVGEGT.